These T cell receptor beta chains were read from a single sample in a study of blood T cell repertoires in COVID-19. Assay used: immunoSEQ multiplex PCR; TCRdb lists only in-frame clones, some missing. Among 250,000 to 300,000 clones listed, approximately 86% were seen once. The material sequenced was peripheral blood. The receptors derive from an older woman with COVID-19, enrolled during active disease. Both conserved end residues are part of each CDR3. Fields, in order: V gene, clone size, D gene, J gene, CDR3 DNA, CDR3 protein. A D gene is named only where the DNA matches it firmly. A clone size is listed for some rows: how often the clone was seen (once, few, many), or a class if it is expanded.

>TRBV9|-|-|TRBJ1-6
TGTGCCAGCAGCGTAGTGGGGGGCTATAATTCACCCCTCCACTTT
CASSVVGGYNSPLHF
>TRBV21-1|-|-|TRBJ1-2
TGTGCCAGCACACAGGGTTTTAAAGGCTATGGCTACACCTTC
CASTQGFKGYGYTF
>TRBV15|-|-|TRBJ1-4
TGTGCCACCAGCCCGGGGGAATGGGCTAATGAAAAACTGTTTTTT
CATSPGEWANEKLFF
>TRBV2|-|-|TRBJ2-1
TGTGCCAGCAACCTTATACCCAGTGGTGAGCAGTTCTTC
CASNLIPSGEQFF
>TRBV9|-|-|TRBJ1-3
TGTGCCAGCAGCGTAGGAGTGTCCGGAAACACCATATATTTT
CASSVGVSGNTIYF
>TRBV6-5|-|-|TRBJ2-2
TGTGCCAGCAGAATGGCCCCCGCGAACACCGGGGAGCTGTTTTTT
CASRMAPANTGELFF
>TRBV6-2/TRBV6-3|-|TRBD1|TRBJ2-7
TGTGCCAGCAGCCGTGGGACAGGGTTCGGCGAGCAGTACTTC
CASSRGTGFGEQYF
>TRBV4-1|-|TRBD1|TRBJ1-6
TGCGCCAGCAGCCCCACGGACAGGCGCTTAGATTCACCCCTCCACTTT
CASSPTDRRLDSPLHF
>TRBV7-2|-|-|TRBJ1-1
TGTGCCAGCAGCTCCCAGGGTGCCACTGAAGCTTTCTTT
CASSSQGATEAFF
>TRBV4-1|-|-|TRBJ1-1
TGCGCCAGCAGCCAAGCGGGGAAGAACACTGAAGCTTTCTTT
CASSQAGKNTEAFF
>TRBV7-7|few|TRBD2|TRBJ2-1
TGTGCCAGCAGCCCTCGGACTAGCGGGGGTGGTGAGCAGTTCTTC
CASSPRTSGGGEQFF
>TRBV7-8|-|-|TRBJ2-5
TGTGCCAGCAGCTTAGCTGTATTTGAGACCCAGTACTTC
CASSLAVFETQYF
>TRBV5-1|once|-|TRBJ2-7
TGCGCCAGCAGCTTGACTCCCAGCGCCGAGCAGTACTTC
CASSLTPSAEQYF
>TRBV27|-|-|TRBJ1-2
TGTGCCAGCAGCTCTCACGGGGGTGGTGGCTACACCTTC
CASSSHGGGGYTF
>TRBV20-1|-|-|TRBJ1-2
TGCAGTGCTAGTATTAGGGGGGGCGAAGGAGGCTACACCTTC
CSASIRGGEGGYTF
>TRBV19|-|-|TRBJ2-3
TGTGCCAGTACTGCTTGGGGAGTAAGCACAGATACGCAGTATTTT
CASTAWGVSTDTQYF
>TRBV7-8|-|TRBD1|TRBJ2-2
TGTGCCAGCTTCTACACTTGGACAGGGAACGGGGAGCTGTTTTTT
CASFYTWTGNGELFF
>TRBV27|-|-|TRBJ1-6
TGTGCCAGCAGCCCGAGGTTAGCTAATTCACCCCTCCACTTT
CASSPRLANSPLHF
>TRBV11-2|-|-|TRBJ1-2
TGTGCCAGCAGCTTATCGCCGCGGCAGGGAGGCTATGGCTACACCTTC
CASSLSPRQGGYGYTF
>TRBV2|once|TRBD2|TRBJ2-3
TGTGCCAGCAAGGAGCGGGGGGTTAGCACAGATACGCAGTATTTT
CASKERGVSTDTQYF
>TRBV9|-|-|TRBJ2-7
TGTGCCAGCAGCCCCAGGGGGGCAGATTACGAGCAGTACTTC
CASSPRGADYEQYF
>TRBV5-4|-|-|TRBJ2-3
TGTGCCAGCAGCTCCGAGAATACGCAGTATTTT
CASSSENTQYF
>TRBV28|-|-|TRBJ1-1
TGTGCCAGTTTACTTATGAACACTGAAGCTTTCTTT
CASLLMNTEAFF
>TRBV6-5|-|TRBD1|TRBJ2-3
TGTGCCAGCAGTTACGCGACAGGGGATGGAGATACGCAGTATTTT
CASSYATGDGDTQYF